This T cell receptor (beta chain) originates from a study of T cell clonotyping in hematopoietic cell transplantation (dated by TCRdb to the early 2020s). With regard to the full study: Pretransplant samples from recipients were collected after cytoreduction. A total of 130 or so blood samples were gathered in the study from fewer than 40 consecutive transplant recipients along with their related donors. Recruitment of patients ran from 2015 to January 2017, and follow-up continued until September 2020 or until death.

General study outcomes and caveats: Donor and pretransplant recipient Inverse Simpson Index values predicted broader posttransplant TCR repertoire diversity. The sample size was limited and the cells went unsorted, which meant the CD4 and CD8 repertoire contributions could not be told apart. Recipient TCR diversity fell after transplant, with pathologically expanded clonotypes rising progressively from day 30 to day 180. Only a small fraction of recipient repertoires overlapped donor repertoires, with over 95% appearing de novo at the given depth.

Reading the germline V gene gives CDR1 MNHNS and CDR2 SASEGT. V is shortened by 10 bases, J by 0 bases, and the region joining them spans 13 bases. The CDR3, from cysteine to phenylalanine, totals 14 residues. The only DNA kept is the CDR3, 42 bases in frame from the first base. As for this clone: The specificity of this receptor is unknown. No much larger clone is present one base from it, and per-base qualities are unavailable.

This specimen's time point label, interpreted: recipient sample about 28 days before transplant, after cytoreduction. Blood from recipients was drawn roughly 28 days before transplant, then again at days 30, 100 and 180 after transplant. Using Nuclei Lysis Solution, genomic DNA was extracted from unfractionated peripheral blood mononuclear cells that were either fresh or cryopreserved. With the immunoSEQ assay, which is a bias-controlled multiplex PCR relying on V- and J-specific primers, TCR beta CDR3 regions were amplified from genomic DNA. A proprietary barcode and Illumina adapter sequences were added to the CDR3 amplicons in a second PCR step. An Illumina MiSeq instrument was used to sequence the CDR3 libraries. From the authors' description of their analysis: Export and quality control were handled in immunoSEQ Analyzer 3.0, while downstream analyses relied on R Bioconductor and Immunarch. Only productive rearrangements within the normalized downsampled data set were used in the calculation of repertoire metrics. In the normalized cohort, a clonotype counted as pathologically expanded if the clonotype was larger than 5 templates. The Inverse Simpson Index served as the measure of repertoire diversity. To capture all clonotypes, CMV-specificity analyses were performed on the non-normalized data set. TCRdb re-hosts the immuneACCESS table, in-frame sequences only. Its copies lack some clones; in the studies checked, an unresolved V gene accounts for under half of them, and the cause for the rest is not known. V, J and clone size are those of that table, while D and trimming were read from the DNA. The sample table shows approximately 5,000 clones, and around 30% are seen once. The ten largest clonotypes hold about 15% of the sample.

This receptor was identified in a man aged 45 to 65 with myelofibrosis. Some clones in this sample may be carry-over from other donors' samples. The rearranged segments are TRBV6-1 and TRBJ1-5, with the D gene call left open. Sequencing used peripheral blood mononuclear cells, obtained before stem cell transplant. For the CDR3, the sequence is CATYPVDSNQPQHF. The DNA sequence is given as TGTGCCACCTATCCAGTGGATAGCAATCAGCCCCAGCATTTT.